One T cell receptor beta chain is described in this entry. Some clones are missing from TCRdb's copy, which holds only in-frame ones; the method was immunoSEQ multiplex PCR. The table includes 70,000 or so clones, roughly 72% detected once. V was pared by 4 bases and J by 9 bases, with 11 bases between. CDR3 length equals 12 residues. Enrollment of patients from Seattle took place during active infection, with longitudinal follow-up. This entry comes from a study of blood T cell repertoires in COVID-19. This clonotype was obtained from a man aged 55 to 70 with COVID-19, enrolled during active disease. The material sequenced was peripheral blood. The rearrangement uses TRBV12-3 or TRBV12-4 and TRBJ2-3; no clear D. In DNA, the CDR3 is TGTGCCAGCAGTTCACGACATACCACGCAGTATTTT. This gives the protein CASSSRHTTQYF.